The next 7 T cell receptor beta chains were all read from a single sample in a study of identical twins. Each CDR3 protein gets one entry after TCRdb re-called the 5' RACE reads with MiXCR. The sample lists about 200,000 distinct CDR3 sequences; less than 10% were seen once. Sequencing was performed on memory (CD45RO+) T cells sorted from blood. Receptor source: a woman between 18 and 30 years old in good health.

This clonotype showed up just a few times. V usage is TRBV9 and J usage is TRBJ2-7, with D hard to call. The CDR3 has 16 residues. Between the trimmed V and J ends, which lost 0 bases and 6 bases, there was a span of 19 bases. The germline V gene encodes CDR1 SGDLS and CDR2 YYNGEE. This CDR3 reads CASSVGATPALGEQYF. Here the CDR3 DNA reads TGTGCCAGCAGCGTAGGGGCCACTCCCGCTCTAGGCGAGCAGTACTTC.

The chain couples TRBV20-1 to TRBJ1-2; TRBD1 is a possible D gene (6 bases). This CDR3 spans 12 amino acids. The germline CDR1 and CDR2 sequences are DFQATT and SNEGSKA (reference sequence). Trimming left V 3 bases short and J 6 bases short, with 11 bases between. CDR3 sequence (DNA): TGCAGTGCTAGTGAAGGGGGGAATGGCTACACCTTC. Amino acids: CSASEGGNGYTF.

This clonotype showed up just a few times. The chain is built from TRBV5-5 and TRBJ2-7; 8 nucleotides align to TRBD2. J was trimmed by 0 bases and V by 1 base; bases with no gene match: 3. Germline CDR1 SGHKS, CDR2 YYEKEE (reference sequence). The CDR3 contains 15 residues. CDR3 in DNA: TGTGCCAGCAGCTTGATAGGGACTAGCTCCTACGAGCAGTACTTC. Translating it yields CASSLIGTSSYEQYF. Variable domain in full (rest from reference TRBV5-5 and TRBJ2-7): DAGVTQSPTHLIKTRGQQVTLRCSPISGHKSVSWYQQVLGQGPQFIFQYYEKEERGRGNFPDRFSARQFPNYSSELNVNALLLGDSALYLCASSLIGTSSYEQYFGPGTRLTVT.

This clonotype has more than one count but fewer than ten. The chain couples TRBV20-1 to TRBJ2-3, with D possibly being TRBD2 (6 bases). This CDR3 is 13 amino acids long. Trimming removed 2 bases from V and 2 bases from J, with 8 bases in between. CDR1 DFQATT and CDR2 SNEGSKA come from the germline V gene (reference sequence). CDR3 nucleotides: TGCAGTGCTAGACGCGGGAACACAGATACGCAGTATTTT. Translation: CSARRGNTDTQYF.

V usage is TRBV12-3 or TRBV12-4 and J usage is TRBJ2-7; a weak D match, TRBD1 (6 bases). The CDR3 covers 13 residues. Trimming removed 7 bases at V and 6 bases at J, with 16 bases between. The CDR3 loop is CASTSLLQGEQYF. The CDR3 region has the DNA TGTGCCAGCACCTCACTACTACAGGGCGAGCAGTACTTC.

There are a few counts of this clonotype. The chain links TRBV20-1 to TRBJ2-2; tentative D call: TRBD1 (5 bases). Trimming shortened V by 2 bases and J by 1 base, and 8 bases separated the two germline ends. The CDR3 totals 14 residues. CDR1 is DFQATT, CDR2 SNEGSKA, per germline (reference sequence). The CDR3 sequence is CSARQGGNTGELFF. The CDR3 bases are TGCAGTGCTAGACAGGGTGGGAACACCGGGGAGCTGTTTTTT.

Here the CDR3 DNA reads TGTGCCAGCAGTTCTACAGGGGACACCCAGTACTTC. Its translation: CASSSTGDTQYF. The chain is built from TRBV6-6 and TRBJ2-7; 7 nucleotides agree with TRBD1. V lost 4 bases to trimming and J lost 10 bases; unmatched junction nucleotides: 7. This CDR3 has 12 residues. From germline, CDR1 is MNHNY and CDR2 SVGAGI (reference sequence).